These T cell receptor beta chains were read from a single sample in a study of cytotoxic CD8 clonotypes in ibrutinib-treated CLL. Assay: immunoSEQ multiplex PCR; the TCRdb copy retains only in-frame clones and omits some. The sample lists some 140,000 clones; around 93% were seen once. Sequenced material: PBMCs, taken after 12 months of ibrutinib treatment. The receptors were gathered from a human donor with chronic lymphocytic leukemia. The CDR3 runs from the conserved cysteine through the conserved F or W. A D gene is named only where the DNA matches it firmly. Size is omitted from some rows. Given values are once, few, many or a class for expanded clones.

CDR3 DNA	CDR3 protein	D gene	clone size	V gene	J gene
TGTGCCAGCAGCCAAGACCTAGCGGGAGTCCGGGAGCAGTACTTC	CASSQDLAGVREQYF	TRBD2	.	TRBV14	TRBJ2-7
TGTGCCAGCAGCTTGAGAGCGGGAGACTCCTACGAGCAGTACTTC	CASSLRAGDSYEQYF	TRBD2	.	TRBV5-4	TRBJ2-7
TGTGCCAGCAGCTTATACGCAGGGGGCCAAGAGACCCAGTACTTC	CASSLYAGGQETQYF	TRBD1	.	TRBV7-9	TRBJ2-5
TGTGCCAGCATAACCGCCCATGAGCAGTTCTTC	CASITAHEQFF	.	.	TRBV28	TRBJ2-1
TGTGCCAGCAACCGGGGGTACCAAGAGACCCAGTACTTC	CASNRGYQETQYF	.	few	TRBV7-9	TRBJ2-5
TGTGCCAGCAGCTTAGCGGGGGCGGAGAGTGAAAAACTGTTTTTT	CASSLAGAESEKLFF	.	once	TRBV7-8	TRBJ1-4
TGTGCCAGCAGCCCCGGACAGGGCGGGTCAGAGACCCAGTACTTC	CASSPGQGGSETQYF	TRBD1	.	TRBV2	TRBJ2-5
TGTGCCAGCAGCCAACACCATACTAGCGGGAGGCCGACGATCGGGGAGACCCAGTACTTC	CASSQHHTSGRPTIGETQYF	TRBD2	once	TRBV14	TRBJ2-5
TGTGCCAGCAGCTTAGTACTAGCGGTGAACAATGAGCAGTTCTTC	CASSLVLAVNNEQFF	TRBD2	.	TRBV7-9	TRBJ2-1
TGTGCCAGCAGTGAGGGACAGGGTTTGGATGGGGAAGCTTTCTTT	CASSEGQGLDGEAFF	TRBD1	once	TRBV2	TRBJ1-1
TGTGCCAGCAGTCAGGGGGATGGCTACACCTTC	CASSQGDGYTF	TRBD1	once	TRBV6-5	TRBJ1-2
TGTGCCAGCAGCTCCCCCGGGACAGGGCACACTGAAGCTTTCTTT	CASSSPGTGHTEAFF	TRBD1	.	TRBV5-4	TRBJ1-1
TGTGCCAGCAGGACTAGCGGCAAGGGCGGTGAGCAGTTCTTC	CASRTSGKGGEQFF	TRBD2	once	TRBV28	TRBJ2-1
TGTGCCAGCAGTTTCGATCGAAGCTCCGGGGAGCTGTTTTTT	CASSFDRSSGELFF	.	.	TRBV6-4	TRBJ2-2
TGTGCCAGCAGTGGCCTGCGCCAGGACTACGAGCAGTACTTC	CASSGLRQDYEQYF	.	.	TRBV6-1	TRBJ2-7
TGCGCCAGCAGCTCGTCGGGGCAAGGAGAAAAACTGTTTTTT	CASSSSGQGEKLFF	.	.	TRBV5-1	TRBJ1-4
TGTGCCATCAGTGACCCGGATCGCTACGAGCAGTACTTC	CAISDPDRYEQYF	.	.	TRBV10-3	TRBJ2-7
TGTGCCAGCAGTGCCGGGGGCCACTATGGCTACACCTTC	CASSAGGHYGYTF	.	.	TRBV28	TRBJ1-2
TGTGCCAGCAGCTTAACGTTGGGGTTGGAGACCCAGTACTTC	CASSLTLGLETQYF	.	once	TRBV7-9	TRBJ2-5
TGTGCCAGCAGTCTGCCAAGGAAATCCTACGAGCAGTACTTC	CASSLPRKSYEQYF	.	once	TRBV7-9	TRBJ2-7
TGTGCCAGCAGAACGCAGTTTAGCAATCAGCCCCAGCATTTT	CASRTQFSNQPQHF	.	.	TRBV27	TRBJ1-5